This T cell receptor beta chain was found in a study of shared clonotypes between healthy human individuals. Background on the study: Researchers assigned three CD4 naive, three CD4 memory, two CD8 naive and one CD8 memory plate to each donor.

Terminally differentiated effector memory CD45RA+ cells were left out of the naive CD8 fraction, which was CD45RO-negative and positively selected for CCR7. Repertoires were generated with immunoSEQ multiplex PCR, while TCRdb's copy carries only in-frame clones and drops some. The sample includes approximately 2,000,000 clones, around 95% of them seen just once. As regards this clone: The antigen remains unidentified.

This CDR3 has 17 residues. The V and J ends lost 3 bases and 0 bases respectively, with 16 bases between them. Germline V CDR1 and CDR2: SGDLS, YYNGEE. Overall study results and limits: It was observed that approximately 5% of naive CD4 clonotypes were shared across a handful of donors.

The chain links TRBV9 to TRBJ1-3, with TRBD1 as a possible D gene (5 bases). The sample comprised naive CD8+ T cells from PBMCs. This sequence originates from a man between 18 and 29 years old in good health. Some clones in this sample may be carry-over from other donors' samples. The CDR3 loop is CASSDLLAGGSGNTIYF. Written as DNA, the CDR3 is TGTGCCAGCAGCGACCTTTTGGCGGGGGGCTCTGGAAACACCATATATTTT.